The 15 T cell receptor beta chains listed next were all sequenced from one sample in a study of T cell responses to AZD1222 COVID-19 vaccine. Only in-frame clones appear in the TCRdb table, and some are missing; sequencing was by immunoSEQ multiplex PCR. The data contain more than 100,000 clones, over 85% of them singletons. The sequencing used peripheral blood, collected on day 0 of AZD1222 vaccination. These receptors came from an adult in good health.

Written as DNA, the CDR3 is TGTGCCAGCAGCCAAGCTGGGGGGACCGCCTGGCACACTGAAGCTTTCTTT. Translating gives CASSQAGGTAWHTEAFF. This rearrangement joins TRBV14 to TRBJ1-1, with D possibly being TRBD1 (5 bases). This CDR3 region has 17 residues. Germline CDR1 is SGHDN and CDR2 is FVKESK. The V and J ends lost 1 base and 3 bases respectively, with 18 bases between them.

The chain has TRBV19 and TRBJ2-2, with 10 positions matching TRBD1. The germline CDR1 and CDR2 sequences are LNHDA and SQIVND (reference sequence). Trimming at V came to 7 bases and at J to 3 bases, leaving 2 bases not matched to a gene. The CDR3 extends over 14 amino acids. The CDR3 DNA is TGTGCCAGTATTGGGACAGGGGACACCGGGGAGCTGTTTTTT. It encodes CASIGTGDTGELFF.

CDR3: CASNRDNPFNYGYTF. The CDR3 coding sequence is TGTGCCAGCAACCGGGACAACCCTTTTAACTATGGCTACACCTTC. V gene TRBV19 combines with J gene TRBJ1-2; TRBD1 is a possible D gene (6 bases). The CDR3 contains 15 residues. Looked up from germline, CDR1 is LNHDA and CDR2 is SQIVND (reference sequence). V was clipped by 9 bases and J by 1 base, with 18 bases between them.

The rearrangement links TRBV5-4 to TRBJ2-2; 8 bases are shared with TRBD1. After removal of 3 bases from V and 7 bases from J, the junction contained 11 bases not matched to a gene. The germline CDR1 and CDR2 sequences are SGHNT and YYREEE (reference sequence). This CDR3 is built from 16 residues. CDR3 DNA: TGTGCCAGCAGCTCAGTGCAGGGGGCGCGGGGCGGGGAGCTGTTTTTT. Protein sequence: CASSSVQGARGGELFF.

The chain couples TRBV29-1 to TRBJ1-2, with D hard to call. The CDR3 consists of 10 residues. Deletions cut 4 bases from V and 7 bases from J, with 7 bases between. Germline V gene lookup returns CDR1 SQVTM and CDR2 ANQGSEA. The CDR3: CSVVDVGYTF. The CDR3 coding sequence is TGCAGCGTTGTGGACGTTGGCTACACCTTC.

The rearrangement uses TRBV5-1 and TRBJ2-1; the match to TRBD2 covers 10 bases. CDR3 length: 16 amino acids. Trimming took 0 bases from V and 6 from J; bases not matched to a gene: 6. Germline values: CDR1 SGHRS, CDR2 YFSETQ. As DNA, the CDR3 is TGCGCCAGCAGCTTGGCCCGTCTAGCGGGGGTCAATGAGCAGTTCTTC. It translates to CASSLARLAGVNEQFF.

The CDR3 DNA follows: TGTGCCAGCTCACCGGCAGGGGGACCTCAAGGGGCCAACGTCCTGACTTTC. It yields the protein CASSPAGGPQGANVLTF. This chain uses TRBV18 with TRBJ2-6; 7 bases match TRBD1. Per germline, CDR1 KGHSH and CDR2 LQKENI. The V segment lost 3 bases and the J segment 4 bases; nucleotides outside the gene matches: 9. The CDR3 contains 17 residues.

This clone was seen only once. The V gene is TRBV27, the J gene TRBJ2-7; D uncertain. Germline V CDR1 and CDR2: MNHEY, SMNVEV (reference sequence). V was cut by 4 bases and J by 1 base, with 14 bases left in between. The CDR3 is 15 residues long. Written as DNA, the CDR3 is TGTGCCAGCAGTTGGAAACCGAGCGTTTCCTACGAGCAGTACTTC. This encodes CASSWKPSVSYEQYF.

V is TRBV19 and J is TRBJ2-1; D perhaps matches TRBD1 (5 bases). The CDR3 is 15 amino acids. The germline V gene encodes CDR1 LNHDA and CDR2 SQIVND (reference sequence). V lost 3 bases and J 4 bases, leaving 13 bases between the germline ends. CDR3 loop: CASSIEGAQYNEQFF. The CDR3 DNA follows: TGTGCCAGTAGTATTGAAGGGGCTCAATACAATGAGCAGTTCTTC.

The chain is built from TRBV5-1 and TRBJ1-5; TRBD1 agrees at 8 bases. J was trimmed by 4 bases and V by 1 base; bases with no gene match: 10. This CDR3 contains 17 residues. Germline V gene lookup returns CDR1 SGHRS and CDR2 YFSETQ. The CDR3 is CASSLKDRASLNQPQHF. The DNA of the CDR3 is TGCGCCAGCAGCTTGAAGGACAGGGCATCCCTAAATCAGCCCCAGCATTTT.

This clone was recorded a few times. CDR3 protein: CASSLEDFNEQFF. The CDR3 DNA reads as TGTGCCAGCAGCTTAGAGGACTTTAATGAGCAGTTCTTC. The chain uses TRBV11-2 and TRBJ2-1; weak D call: TRBD2 (5 bases). Germline values: CDR1 SGHAT, CDR2 FQNNGV. Trimming cost V 0 bases and J 7 bases, with 7 bases left between them. The length of the CDR3 is 13 residues.

V and J are TRBV15 and TRBJ2-7; D might be TRBD1 or TRBD2, each matching 5 bases. V lost 1 base, J lost 7 bases, and 14 bases lay in between. The CDR3 is 14 amino acids. CDR1 and CDR2 from the germline V gene are LNHNV and YYDKDF (reference sequence). CDR3 loop: CATSRGPGASEQYF. CDR3 nucleotide sequence: TGTGCCACCAGCAGAGGACCCGGGGCGAGTGAGCAGTACTTC.

The chain recombines TRBV5-3 with TRBJ2-2; tentative D call: TRBD2 (6 bases). TRBV5-3 counts as an open reading frame of uncertain function. CDR3 length equals 15 residues. V dropped 0 bases and J dropped 7 bases, with 13 bases sitting between them. CDR3 nucleotides: TGTGCCAGAAGCTTGGTCCGTGCGGGGAGCGGGGAGCTGTTTTTT. Amino acids: CARSLVRAGSGELFF.

V is TRBV24-1 and J is TRBJ2-3; a weak D match, TRBD1 (5 bases). V was pared by 10 bases and J by 3 bases, with 16 bases between. The CDR3 spans 14 residues. CDR1 and CDR2 (germline): KGHDR, SFDVKD. The CDR3 spells CATASGLGTDTQYF. The CDR3 region has the DNA TGTGCCACGGCATCAGGGTTAGGGACAGATACGCAGTATTTT.

This clone has a single count. The V call is TRBV5-1, the J call TRBJ2-6; D remains unclear. This CDR3 is built from 15 residues. The ends were cut back, 0 bases at V and 4 bases at J, with 8 bases in the middle. Germline CDR1 SGHRS, CDR2 YFSETQ. The CDR3, as DNA: TGCGCCAGCAGCTTGGGGCCCGCCGGGGCCAACGTCCTGACTTTC. It codes for CASSLGPAGANVLTF.